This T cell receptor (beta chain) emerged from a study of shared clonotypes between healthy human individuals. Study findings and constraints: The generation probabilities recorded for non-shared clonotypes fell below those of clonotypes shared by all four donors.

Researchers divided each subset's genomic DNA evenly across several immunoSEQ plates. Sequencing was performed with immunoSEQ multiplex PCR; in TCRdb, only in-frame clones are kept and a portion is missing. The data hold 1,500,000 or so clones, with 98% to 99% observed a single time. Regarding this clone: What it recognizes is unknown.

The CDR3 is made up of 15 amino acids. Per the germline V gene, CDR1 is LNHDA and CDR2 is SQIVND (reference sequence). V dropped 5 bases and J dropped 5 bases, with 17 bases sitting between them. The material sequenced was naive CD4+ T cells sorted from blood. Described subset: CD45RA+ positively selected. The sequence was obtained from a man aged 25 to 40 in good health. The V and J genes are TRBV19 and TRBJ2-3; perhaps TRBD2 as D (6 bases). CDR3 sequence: CASSLSSGIGDTQYF. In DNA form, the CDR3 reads TGTGCCAGTAGTTTGAGTAGCGGTATAGGAGATACGCAGTATTTT.